These T cell receptor beta chains were read from a single sample in a study of preoperative IRX-2 immunotherapy in early breast cancer. Data came from immunoSEQ multiplex PCR; TCRdb stores just in-frame clones and leaves some out. The table shows 90,000 to 100,000 clones, with roughly 89% occurring only once. The sequences come from tumor tissue, collected after IRX-2 immunotherapy. These receptors were obtained from a human donor with breast cancer. The CDR3 runs from the conserved cysteine through the conserved F or W. Each record gives: clone size, J gene, V gene, CDR3 protein. Some rows mark clone size as missing; the rest say once, few, many or name a class of expanded clone.

- TRBJ2-5 TRBV28 CASSLDRGRQETQYF
- TRBJ1-2 TRBV11-3 CASSAPVRGIYGYTF
- TRBJ2-5 TRBV9 CASSPSGREGTQYF
- TRBJ2-7 TRBV5-1 CASSTGGHGYEQYF
- TRBJ2-7 TRBV19 CASSISHRATYEQYF
few TRBJ2-1 TRBV11-3 CASSLLRGSNEQFF
- TRBJ2-7 TRBV5-1 CASSLAAGSYEQYF
- TRBJ1-4 TRBV5-1 CASSLGGPPNEKLFF
- TRBJ2-2 TRBV12-5 CASVGVSTGELFF
- TRBJ2-7 TRBV29-1 CSVPTGSPLGEQYF
- TRBJ2-7 TRBV5-1 CASSLGTPPYEQYF
- TRBJ1-1 TRBV30 CAWSPYLGFTYEAFF
- TRBJ1-2 TRBV28 CASSFQMAYGYTF
- TRBJ1-1 TRBV30 CAWSSGLKEAFF
- TRBJ2-3 TRBV5-1 CASSSRGLAGVDTQYF
- TRBJ2-5 TRBV7-1 CASSPDGLAGNQETQYF
few TRBJ2-7 TRBV6-8 CASSYPLGQGPYEQYF
- TRBJ1-3 TRBV28 CASSLRGTANTIYF
- TRBJ2-7 TRBV30 CAWKSLTYEQYF
- TRBJ2-3 TRBV6-1 CASSEAPGLAGVQDTQYF
- TRBJ1-2 TRBV29-1 CSVEYFNYGYTF
few TRBJ2-7 TRBV11-3 CASSLETGGMGEQYF
- TRBJ1-1 TRBV5-1 CASSLGQTNLGNTEAFF
- TRBJ1-5 TRBV19 CATLGQGRFGNQPQHF
- TRBJ2-7 TRBV19 CASSRKLAGGGYEQYF
- TRBJ2-7 TRBV2 CASMLAGRYEQYF
- TRBJ1-2 TRBV29-1 CSVGVDRADYGYTF